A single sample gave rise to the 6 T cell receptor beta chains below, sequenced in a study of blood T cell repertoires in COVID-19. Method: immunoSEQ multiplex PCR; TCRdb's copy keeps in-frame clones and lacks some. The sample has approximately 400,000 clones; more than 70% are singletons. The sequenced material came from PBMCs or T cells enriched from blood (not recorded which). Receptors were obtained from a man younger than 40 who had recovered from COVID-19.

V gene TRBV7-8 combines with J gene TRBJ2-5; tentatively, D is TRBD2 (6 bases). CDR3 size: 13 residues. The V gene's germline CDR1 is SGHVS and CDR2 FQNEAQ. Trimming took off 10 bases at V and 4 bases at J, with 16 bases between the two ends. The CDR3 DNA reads TGTGCCACCCGGCCGGGGGTCTTAGAGACCCAGTACTTC. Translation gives CATRPGVLETQYF.

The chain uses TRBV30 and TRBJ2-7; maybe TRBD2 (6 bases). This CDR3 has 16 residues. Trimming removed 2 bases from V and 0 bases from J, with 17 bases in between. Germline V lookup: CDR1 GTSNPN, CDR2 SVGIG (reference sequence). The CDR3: CAWSPTRDFYSYEQYF. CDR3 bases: TGTGCCTGGAGTCCAACCCGGGACTTCTACTCCTACGAGCAGTACTTC.

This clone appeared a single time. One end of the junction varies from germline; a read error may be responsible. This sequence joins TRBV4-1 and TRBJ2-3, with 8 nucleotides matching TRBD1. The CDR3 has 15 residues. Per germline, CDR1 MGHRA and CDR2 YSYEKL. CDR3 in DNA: TGCGCCAGCAGACAAGAGTCTGGACAGGGAGATACGCAGTATTTT. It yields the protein CASRQESGQGDTQYF.

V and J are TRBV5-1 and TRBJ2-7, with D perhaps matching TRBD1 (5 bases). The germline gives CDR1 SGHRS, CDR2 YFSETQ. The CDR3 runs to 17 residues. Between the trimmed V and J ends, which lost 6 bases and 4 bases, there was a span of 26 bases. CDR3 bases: TGCGCCAGCATACCCAGGGCGGTAATTCGATTACGTTACGAGCAGTACTTC. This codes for CASIPRAVIRLRYEQYF.

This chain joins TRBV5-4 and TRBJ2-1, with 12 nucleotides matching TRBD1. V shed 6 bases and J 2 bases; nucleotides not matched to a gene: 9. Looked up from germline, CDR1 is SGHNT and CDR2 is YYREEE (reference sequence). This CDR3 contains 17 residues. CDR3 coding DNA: TGTGCCAGCACCCAAGCCGGGACAGGGGGCGCCTACAATGAGCAGTTCTTC. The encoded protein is CASTQAGTGGAYNEQFF.

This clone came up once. CDR3 residues: CASSSDRGRIVRYGYTF. The CDR3 DNA is TGTGCCAGCAGCTCGGACAGGGGGCGCATTGTCCGCTATGGCTACACCTTC. The V gene is TRBV2, the J gene TRBJ1-2; 11 bases are shared with TRBD1. The germline V gene encodes CDR1 SNHLY and CDR2 FYNNEI. This CDR3 spans 17 amino acids. Unmatched junction bases numbered 13, after V lost 6 bases and J lost 4 bases.